This T cell receptor (beta chain) was sequenced during a study of blood T cell repertoires in COVID-19. About the research overall: Acute-phase and convalescent COVID-19 samples originated in the United States, Italy and Spain. Nucleic acid was either cDNA or gDNA, and it came from T cells, B-cell-depleted T cells, or PBMCs.

Per the authors' pipeline: By means of reference gene primer amplification, nucleated cell counts were estimated. Measured with immunoSEQ multiplex PCR; TCRdb has only the in-frame clones, and not every one. That table supplies the V and J calls and clone size; D and trimming were determined from the DNA. The table includes over 85,000 clones, about 85% detected once. Germline V gene sequence: CDR1 MNHNS, CDR2 SASEGT. CDR3 size: 13 residues. The J segment lost 6 bases and the V segment lost 2 bases, leaving 3 bases of the junction unmatched. This clone was counted between two and nine times. The J gene is TRBJ1-2, the V gene TRBV6-1; 7 bases are shared with TRBD1. This TCR derives from a male donor with acute or convalescent COVID-19. The specimen was peripheral blood. In nucleotides, the CDR3 is TGTGCCAGCAGTGAAAGACAGGGCCATGGCTACACCTTC. It codes for CASSERQGHGYTF.